Sequencing of this T cell receptor beta chain was carried out in a study of blood T cells in healthy people across ages. This clonotype appeared a few times. The CDR3 runs 16 residues. The germline V gene has CDR1 LGHDT and CDR2 YNNKEL (reference sequence). The V gene end was trimmed by 4 bases and the J gene end by 5 bases; junction bases not matched to a gene: 8. A sample-barcoded 5' primer and a J-beta primer mix were used in a second PCR of roughly 7 to 11 cycles. One entry per CDR3 protein results from TCRdb running MiXCR on the 5' RACE reads. The sample comprises a few hundred thousand distinct CDR3 sequences, about 28% of which are singletons, and 3% to 4% rests with the top ten. Individuals who donated were healthy Caucasians from Russia aged roughly 6 to 90. This same sample was also part of a study on T cells of mothers and their children. Turning to that study: When mothers and children were related, their normalized repertoire overlap, which was always slightly higher, did not differ significantly from that of unrelated pairs.

This TCR was recovered from a boy aged 2 to 10 in good health. V usage is TRBV3-1 and J usage is TRBJ2-5; 12 nucleotides match TRBD2. Sequences were obtained from blood. The CDR3 DNA is TGTGCCAGCAGCCCGGGGACTAGCGGGCGGACGGAGACCCAGTACTTC. Translation: CASSPGTSGRTETQYF.